This T cell receptor (beta chain) is drawn from a study of blood T cell repertoires in COVID-19. As for the study in general: PBMCs, B-cell-depleted T cells, or T cells provided the cDNA or gDNA that made up the material.

Germline lookup yields CDR1 KGHSH and CDR2 LQKENI. CDR3 length equals 14 residues. Trimming took 2 bases from V and 3 from J; bases not matched to a gene: 1. Clones were read by immunoSEQ multiplex PCR, and TCRdb kept only the in-frame ones, dropping some. The sample has some 320,000 clones, roughly 90% seen once. The chain is built from TRBV18 and TRBJ2-4; 7 nucleotides agree with TRBD1. The source material was PBMCs or T cells enriched from blood (not recorded which). This TCR came from a woman between 25 and 40 years old who had been exposed to COVID-19. CDR3 loop: CASSPDRDKNIQYF. The DNA for the CDR3 is TGTGCCAGCTCACCAGACAGGGACAAAAACATTCAGTACTTC.